This TCR beta chain was documented in a study of shared clonotypes between healthy human individuals. The table came from immunoSEQ multiplex PCR; TCRdb's copy has only in-frame clones and leaves some out. The sample has around 1.5 million clones; around 98% are singletons. The V gene's germline CDR1 is SEHNR and CDR2 FQNEAQ (reference sequence). V was trimmed by 4 bases and J by 1 base, leaving 15 bases between them. This CDR3 is built from 16 residues. The sequenced sample was naive CD4+ T cells sorted from blood. The subset is: CD45RA+ positively selected. This clonotype was sampled from a man younger than 45 in good health. The chain has TRBV7-9 and TRBJ2-3, with a weak D call TRBD2 (6 bases). The CDR3 here is CASSSYPSGGTDTQYF. As DNA, the CDR3 is TGTGCCAGCAGCTCGTACCCTTCGGGGGGCACAGATACGCAGTATTTT.